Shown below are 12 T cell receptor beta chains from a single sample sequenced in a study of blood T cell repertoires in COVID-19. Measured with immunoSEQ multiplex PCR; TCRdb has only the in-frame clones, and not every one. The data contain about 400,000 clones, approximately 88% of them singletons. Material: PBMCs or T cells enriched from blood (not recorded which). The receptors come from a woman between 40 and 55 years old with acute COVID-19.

CDR3 loop: CASSERQVHGYTF. The CDR3 DNA reads TGTGCCAGCAGTGAACGGCAGGTTCATGGCTACACCTTC. The chain employs TRBV6-1 and TRBJ1-2; D gene unclear. Germline V gene data show CDR1 as MNHNS and CDR2 as SASEGT. V lost 2 bases and J 6 bases, leaving 10 bases between the germline ends. This CDR3 is 13 amino acids long.

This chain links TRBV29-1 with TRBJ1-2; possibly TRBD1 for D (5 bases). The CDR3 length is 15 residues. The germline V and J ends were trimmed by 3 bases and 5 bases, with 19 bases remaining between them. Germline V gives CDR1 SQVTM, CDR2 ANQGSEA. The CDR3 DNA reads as TGCAGCGTTGAGTCGGGGGACGGCTGGACTTATGGCTACACCTTC. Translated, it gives CSVESGDGWTYGYTF.

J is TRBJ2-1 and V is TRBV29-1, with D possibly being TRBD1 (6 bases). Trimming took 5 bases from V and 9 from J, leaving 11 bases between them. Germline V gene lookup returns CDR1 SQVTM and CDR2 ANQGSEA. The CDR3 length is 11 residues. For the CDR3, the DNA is TGCAGCGTTTTTGGGGGCCTTGAGCAGTTCTTC. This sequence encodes CSVFGGLEQFF.

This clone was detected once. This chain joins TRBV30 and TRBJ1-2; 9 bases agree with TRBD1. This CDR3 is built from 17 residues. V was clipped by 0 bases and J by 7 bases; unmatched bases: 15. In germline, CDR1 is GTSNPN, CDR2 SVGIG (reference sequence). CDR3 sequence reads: CAWSVPDAWDRASGYTF. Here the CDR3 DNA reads TGTGCCTGGAGTGTACCAGACGCCTGGGACAGGGCCTCTGGCTACACCTTC.

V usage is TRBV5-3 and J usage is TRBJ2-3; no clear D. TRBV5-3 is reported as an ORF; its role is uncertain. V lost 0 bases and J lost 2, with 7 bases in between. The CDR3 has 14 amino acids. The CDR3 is CARSLAPYTDTQYF. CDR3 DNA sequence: TGTGCCAGAAGCTTGGCCCCTTACACAGATACGCAGTATTTT.

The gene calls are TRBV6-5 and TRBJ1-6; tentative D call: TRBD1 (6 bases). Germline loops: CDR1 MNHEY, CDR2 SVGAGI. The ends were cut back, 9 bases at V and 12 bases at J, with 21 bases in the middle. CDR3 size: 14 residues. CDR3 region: CASSKGVGAGPLHF. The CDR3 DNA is TGTGCCAGTAGTAAGGGGGTCGGGGCGGGACCCCTCCACTTT.

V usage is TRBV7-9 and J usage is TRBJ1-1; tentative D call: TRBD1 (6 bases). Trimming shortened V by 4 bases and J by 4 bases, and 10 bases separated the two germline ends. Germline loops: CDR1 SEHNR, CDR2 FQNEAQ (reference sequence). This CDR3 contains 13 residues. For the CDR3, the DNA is TGTGCCAGCAGCTCCGGGGACATCACTGAAGCTTTCTTT. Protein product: CASSSGDITEAFF.

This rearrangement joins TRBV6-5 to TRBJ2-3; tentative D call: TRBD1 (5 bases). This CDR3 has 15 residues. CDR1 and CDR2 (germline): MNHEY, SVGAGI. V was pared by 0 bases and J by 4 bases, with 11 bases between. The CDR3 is CASSYSAGRSDTQYF. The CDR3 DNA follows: TGTGCCAGCAGTTACTCGGCAGGGCGGTCAGATACGCAGTATTTT.

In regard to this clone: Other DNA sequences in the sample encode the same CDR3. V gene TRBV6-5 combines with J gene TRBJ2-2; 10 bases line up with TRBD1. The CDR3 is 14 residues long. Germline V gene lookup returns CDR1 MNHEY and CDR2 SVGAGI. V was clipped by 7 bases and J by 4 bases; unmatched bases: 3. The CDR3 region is CASNRDRGTGELFF. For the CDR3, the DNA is TGTGCCAGCAACAGGGACAGGGGCACCGGGGAGCTGTTTTTT.

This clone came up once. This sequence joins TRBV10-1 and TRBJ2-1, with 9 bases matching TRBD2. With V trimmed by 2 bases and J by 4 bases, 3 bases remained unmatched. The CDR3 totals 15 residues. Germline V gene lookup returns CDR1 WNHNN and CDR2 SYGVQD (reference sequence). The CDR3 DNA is TGCGCCAGCAGTGAGAGGCTAGCGGGGTACAATGAGCAGTTCTTC. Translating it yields CASSERLAGYNEQFF.

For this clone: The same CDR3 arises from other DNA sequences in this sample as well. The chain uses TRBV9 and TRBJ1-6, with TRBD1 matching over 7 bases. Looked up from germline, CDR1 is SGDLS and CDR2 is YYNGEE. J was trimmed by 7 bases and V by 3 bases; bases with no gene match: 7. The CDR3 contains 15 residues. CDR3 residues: CASSGTGTENSPLHF. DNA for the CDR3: TGTGCCAGCAGCGGAACCGGGACAGAAAATTCACCCCTCCACTTT.

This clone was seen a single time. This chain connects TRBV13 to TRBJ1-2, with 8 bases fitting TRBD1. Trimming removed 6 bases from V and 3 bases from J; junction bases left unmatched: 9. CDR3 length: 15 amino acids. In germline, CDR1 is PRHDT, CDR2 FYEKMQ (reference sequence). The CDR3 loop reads CASRTKSGGYYGYTF. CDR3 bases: TGTGCCAGCAGAACTAAGTCAGGGGGCTACTATGGCTACACCTTC.